What follows describes a single TCR beta chain. This sample includes further DNA sequences coding for the same CDR3. The record originates from a study of cytomegalovirus exposure and HLA in healthy donors. Germline V gene data show CDR1 as SNHLY and CDR2 as FYNNEI. This CDR3 spans 16 amino acids. Unmatched junction bases numbered 10, after V lost 9 bases and J lost 0 bases. The primer mix had 60 Vbeta and 13 Jbeta primers. Profiling relied on immunoSEQ multiplex PCR, and the TCRdb table lists in-frame clones only, not all of them. This sample yields 25,000 or so clones, of which 79% are seen a single time; more than 4.5% belongs to the top ten.

The rearrangement links TRBV2 to TRBJ2-3, with 9 bases that match TRBD1. The sample consisted of PBMCs. The source of this sequence is a male donor in good health and CMV-seronegative. CDR3 residues: CASSLGQGWSTDTQYF. CDR3 nucleotide sequence: TGTGCCAGTAGTTTGGGACAGGGCTGGAGCACAGATACGCAGTATTTT.